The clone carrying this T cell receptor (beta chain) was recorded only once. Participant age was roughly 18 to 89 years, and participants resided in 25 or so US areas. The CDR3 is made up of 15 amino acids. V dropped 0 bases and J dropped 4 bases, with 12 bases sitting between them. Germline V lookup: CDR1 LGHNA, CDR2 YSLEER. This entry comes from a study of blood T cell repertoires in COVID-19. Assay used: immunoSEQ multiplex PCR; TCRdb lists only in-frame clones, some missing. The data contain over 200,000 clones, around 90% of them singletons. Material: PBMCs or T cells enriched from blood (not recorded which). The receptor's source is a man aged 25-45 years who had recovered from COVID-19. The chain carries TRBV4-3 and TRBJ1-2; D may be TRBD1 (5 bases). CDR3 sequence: CASSQDAGNSYGYTF. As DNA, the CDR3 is TGCGCCAGCAGCCAAGATGCAGGGAACAGCTATGGCTACACCTTC.